These 28 T cell receptor beta chains were sequenced from one sample in a study of shared clonotypes between healthy human individuals. Some clones are missing from TCRdb's copy, which holds only in-frame ones; the method was immunoSEQ multiplex PCR. The sample includes roughly 1.4 million clones, approximately 98.5% of them seen just once. The specimen sequenced was naive CD4+ T cells sorted from blood. Regarding subset: CD45RA+ positively selected. These receptors came from a man under 40 in good health.

This chain uses TRBV9 with TRBJ2-1; no reliable D call. Trimming cost V 5 bases and J 5 bases, with 5 bases left between them. CDR3 length: 11 amino acids. Germline loops: CDR1 SGDLS, CDR2 YYNGEE. In DNA form, the CDR3 reads TGTGCCAGCAGTAAGAACAATGAGCAGTTCTTC. Its protein product is CASSKNNEQFF.

The chain carries TRBV28 and TRBJ2-5, with D hard to call. The ends were cut back, 3 bases at V and 2 bases at J, with 7 bases in the middle. This CDR3 contains 13 residues. Germline CDR1 MDHEN, CDR2 SYDVKM. CDR3 protein: CASSLYRQETQYF. DNA of the CDR3: TGTGCCAGCAGTTTGTACAGACAAGAGACCCAGTACTTC.

This clone was recorded only once. The chain couples TRBV12-5 to TRBJ2-1, with 8 bases fitting TRBD1. Trimming cost V 5 bases and J 12 bases; bases outside gene matches: 9. The CDR3 has 13 amino acids. Germline V gives CDR1 LGHNT, CDR2 FRNRAP. The CDR3 loop is CASGTQTGTGQFF. CDR3 coding DNA: TGTGCTAGTGGTACTCAGACCGGGACAGGGCAGTTCTTC. Using reference TRBV12-5 and TRBJ2-1 for the parts outside the CDR3, the full variable domain is DARVTQTPRHKVTEMGQEVTMRCQPILGHNTVFWYRQTMMQGLELLAYFRNRAPLDDSGMPKDRFSAEMPDATLATLKIQPSEPRDSAVYFCASGTQTGTGQFFGPGTRLTVL.

The chain uses TRBV6-4 and TRBJ2-1, with TRBD2 matching 10 bases. After removal of 4 bases from V and 2 bases from J, the junction contained 8 bases not matched to a gene. The germline V gene encodes CDR1 MRHNA and CDR2 SNTAGT. The CDR3 is made up of 17 amino acids. CDR3 sequence reads: CASSGTSGIGAYNEQFF. The DNA for the CDR3 is TGTGCCAGCAGTGGTACTAGCGGGATCGGCGCCTACAATGAGCAGTTCTTC.

The chain combines TRBV19 with TRBJ2-1, with D perhaps matching TRBD1 (7 bases). Deletions cut 5 bases from V and 9 bases from J, with 23 bases between. Germline V gives CDR1 LNHDA, CDR2 SQIVND (reference sequence). The CDR3 sequence is 16 residues long. In nucleotides, the CDR3 is TGTGCCAGTAGTCAAACCCTACAGGGGTTCGGGGGTGAGCAGTTCTTC. Encoded protein: CASSQTLQGFGGEQFF.

This chain connects TRBV11-2 to TRBJ2-7; D may be TRBD2 (7 bases). The CDR3 loop spans 14 amino acids. Germline V gene sequence: CDR1 SGHAT, CDR2 FQNNGV. Trimming pared 2 bases from V and 6 bases from J, leaving 14 bases between. Here the CDR3 DNA reads TGTGCCAGCAGCTTACGGGGGGCATCGGGCGAGCAGTACTTC. The encoded protein is CASSLRGASGEQYF.

This chain connects TRBV30 to TRBJ2-7; weak D call: TRBD1 (6 bases). This CDR3 is built from 13 residues. Trimming stripped 1 base from V and 6 bases from J, with 13 bases between. CDR1 is GTSNPN, CDR2 SVGIG, per germline (reference sequence). The CDR3 loop reads CAWSGGRGAEQYF. The CDR3 DNA reads TGTGCCTGGAGTGGGGGCAGGGGCGCCGAGCAGTACTTC.

In DNA, the CDR3 is TGCGCCAGCAGCCAAGATGTCCCCGGGACAGGAAATGAGCAGTTCTTC. Residues: CASSQDVPGTGNEQFF. The chain uses TRBV4-3 and TRBJ2-1, with 8 positions matching TRBD1. From germline, CDR1 is LGHNA and CDR2 YSLEER. The CDR3 has 16 residues. V lost 0 bases and J lost 7; bases outside the gene matches: 8.

Turning to this clone: Other DNA sequences in the same sample also yield this CDR3. The chain joins TRBV30 to TRBJ2-2; D uncertain. The ends were cut back, 0 bases at V and 5 bases at J, with 4 bases in the middle. This CDR3 has 12 residues. CDR1 and CDR2 (germline): GTSNPN, SVGIG (reference sequence). This chain's CDR3 is CAWSVRTGELFF. Written as DNA, the CDR3 is TGTGCCTGGAGTGTACGTACCGGGGAGCTGTTTTTT. Full variable domain (outside the CDR3, taken from reference TRBV30 and TRBJ2-2): SQTIHQWPATLVQPVGSPLSLECTVEGTSNPNLYWYRQAAGRGLQLLFYSVGIGQISSEVPQNLSASRPQDRQFILSSKKLLLSDSGFYLCAWSVRTGELFFGEGSRLTVL.

With respect to this clone: Other DNA sequences from this sample encode an identical CDR3 as well. This chain joins TRBV18 and TRBJ2-5; TRBD2 matches at 7 bases. The V gene end was trimmed by 1 base and the J gene end by 5 bases; junction bases not matched to a gene: 1. The CDR3 has 13 residues. Per the germline V gene, CDR1 is KGHSH and CDR2 is LQKENI. The CDR3 is CASSPQGGETQYF. The CDR3 DNA is TGTGCCAGCTCACCACAGGGAGGGGAGACCCAGTACTTC.

The chain joins TRBV18 to TRBJ2-3, with D tentatively TRBD1 (6 bases). V lost 3 bases and J lost 1, with 17 bases in between. This CDR3 has 17 residues. Germline assignment: CDR1 KGHSH and CDR2 LQKENI. CDR3 amino acids: CASSPRVQGRGTDTQYF. The CDR3 region has the DNA TGTGCCAGCTCACCTAGAGTCCAGGGGAGAGGCACAGATACGCAGTATTTT.

The chain joins TRBV19 to TRBJ2-1, with 9 nucleotides matching TRBD2. CDR1 and CDR2 (germline): LNHDA, SQIVND (reference sequence). The CDR3 is 17 residues long. Trimming took 0 bases from V and 5 from J; bases not matched to a gene: 8. This CDR3 reads CASSIESSGMLHNEQFF. CDR3 sequence (DNA): TGTGCCAGTAGTATAGAGTCTAGCGGGATGCTACACAATGAGCAGTTCTTC.

The chain uses TRBV5-4 and TRBJ2-1; TRBD1 matches 7 bases. With V trimmed by 4 bases and J by 9 bases, 13 bases remained unmatched. The CDR3 length is 15 residues. Germline V gene sequence: CDR1 SGHNT, CDR2 YYREEE (reference sequence). CDR3 region: CASSHRGSNLGEQFF. The DNA of the CDR3 is TGTGCCAGCAGCCACAGGGGTAGTAATCTTGGTGAGCAGTTCTTC.

The rearrangement links TRBV11-2 to TRBJ2-1; 7 bases agree with TRBD1. After removal of 4 bases from V and 5 bases from J, the junction contained 5 bases not matched to a gene. Germline lookup yields CDR1 SGHAT and CDR2 FQNNGV. CDR3 length equals 14 residues. The CDR3 spells CASSSSGQDNEQFF. The CDR3 DNA follows: TGTGCCAGCAGCTCCAGCGGACAGGACAATGAGCAGTTCTTC. The complete variable domain, with remaining parts taken from reference TRBV11-2 and TRBJ2-1, reads EAGVAQSPRYKIIEKRQSVAFWCNPISGHATLYWYQQILGQGPKLLIQFQNNGVVDDSQLPKDRFSAERLKGVDSTLKIQPAKLEDSAVYLCASSSSGQDNEQFFGPGTRLTVL.

To note about this clone: Other nucleotide sequences in the sample specify the same CDR3. V is TRBV29-1 and J is TRBJ2-7; weak D call: TRBD1 (6 bases). From germline, CDR1 is SQVTM and CDR2 ANQGSEA. Trimming cost V 6 bases and J 3 bases, with 9 bases left between them. The CDR3 is 11 residues long. CDR3 protein: CSVGRGYEQYF. CDR3 in DNA: TGCAGCGTGGGCAGGGGCTACGAGCAGTACTTC.

The V gene is TRBV25-1, the J gene TRBJ1-2, with D unresolved. V was trimmed by 3 bases and J by 4 bases, leaving 12 bases between them. The CDR3 sequence is 14 residues long. Looked up from germline, CDR1 is MGHDK and CDR2 is SYGVNS. Here the CDR3 reads CASSDGRSLYGYTF. For the CDR3, the DNA is TGTGCCAGCAGTGACGGTCGTTCCCTCTATGGCTACACCTTC.

V gene TRBV18 combines with J gene TRBJ2-2, with D perhaps matching TRBD1 or TRBD2 (5 bases each). The CDR3 covers 17 residues. Germline V gene lookup returns CDR1 KGHSH and CDR2 LQKENI. V gave up 1 base and J gave up 0 bases, with 12 bases separating them. The CDR3 protein is CASSPLSPGPNTGELFF. In DNA form, the CDR3 reads TGTGCCAGCTCACCACTCAGCCCGGGACCGAACACCGGGGAGCTGTTTTTT.

This chain connects TRBV6-6 to TRBJ1-5, with TRBD1 identical over 8 bases. The CDR3 spans 13 residues. V dropped 7 bases and J dropped 7; count of bases not matched to a gene: 6. Germline assignment: CDR1 MNHNY and CDR2 SVGAGI (reference sequence). This chain's CDR3 is CASTPGTGQPQHF. CDR3 nucleotides: TGTGCCAGCACCCCCGGGACAGGACAGCCCCAGCATTTT.

The chain employs TRBV5-1 and TRBJ2-3; TRBD2 matches at 12 bases. V shed 2 bases, J shed 4 bases, and the junction held 5 bases outside the gene matches. This CDR3 comprises 16 residues. CDR1 is SGHRS and CDR2 is YFSETQ in the germline V gene. This CDR3 reads CASSFLAGGGADTQYF. The CDR3 region has the DNA TGCGCCAGCAGCTTCCTAGCGGGAGGGGGCGCAGATACGCAGTATTTT.

The chain has TRBV19 and TRBJ2-1; D gene uncertain. Trimming left V 6 bases short and J 0 bases short, with 15 bases between. This CDR3 is 16 amino acids long. Germline CDR1 is LNHDA and CDR2 is SQIVND (reference sequence). In DNA form, the CDR3 reads TGTGCCAGTAGCGGCCAGGATCCGTCCTCCTACAATGAGCAGTTCTTC. It codes for CASSGQDPSSYNEQFF.

This chain links TRBV7-2 with TRBJ2-5; D not resolved. V was pared by 4 bases and J by 5 bases, with 14 bases between. Germline V gene sequence: CDR1 SGHTA, CDR2 FQGNSA. This CDR3 is 14 amino acids long. This chain's CDR3 is CASSSARSRETQYF. CDR3 nucleotide sequence: TGTGCCAGCAGCTCTGCGCGGTCTCGGGAGACCCAGTACTTC. The full variable domain, with the rest looked up from reference TRBV7-2 and TRBJ2-5, is GAGVSQSPSNKVTEKGKDVELRCDPISGHTALYWYRQSLGQGLEFLIYFQGNSAPDKSGLPSDRFSAERTGGSVSTLTIQRTQQEDSAVYLCASSSARSRETQYFGPGTRLLVL.

The genes are TRBV18 and TRBJ2-3; unclear D gene. Germline loops: CDR1 KGHSH, CDR2 LQKENI. V was clipped by 0 bases and J by 3 bases, with 4 bases between them. The CDR3 has 13 residues. The CDR3 nucleotides read TGTGCCAGCTCACCACCACAGACAGATACGCAGTATTTT. Its protein product is CASSPPQTDTQYF. Looking up the rest from reference TRBV18 and TRBJ2-3 gives the full variable domain: NAGVMQNPRHLVRRRGQEARLRCSPMKGHSHVYWYRQLPEEGLKFMVYLQKENIIDESGMPKERFSAEFPKEGPSILRIQQVVRGDSAAYFCASSPPQTDTQYFGPGTRLTVL.

This chain links TRBV7-2 with TRBJ2-5; 11 positions agree with TRBD2. Trimming cost V 5 bases and J 5 bases; bases outside gene matches: 10. The CDR3 is 16 amino acids. Germline CDR1 is SGHTA and CDR2 is FQGNSA. This CDR3 reads CASSTLAGGPWETQYF. The CDR3 DNA reads TGTGCCAGCAGCACATTAGCGGGAGGGCCTTGGGAGACCCAGTACTTC.

The J gene is TRBJ2-7, the V gene TRBV28, with D possibly being TRBD1 (6 bases). Trimming took off 7 bases at V and 5 bases at J, with 24 bases between the two ends. CDR1 is MDHEN and CDR2 is SYDVKM in the germline V gene. This CDR3 has 16 residues. The CDR3 nucleotides are TGTGCCAGCACCCTCTCTTGGGGGCATGGGTGGAACGAGCAGTACTTC. It is translated as CASTLSWGHGWNEQYF.

A single count supports this clone. This same CDR3 is encoded by further DNA sequences in the sample. The rearrangement uses TRBV11-1 and TRBJ1-1; the D gene is possibly TRBD1 (5 bases). The V gene lost 2 bases and the J gene lost 4 bases, with 8 bases spanning the gap. Germline V gene sequence: CDR1 SGHAT, CDR2 FQDESV (reference sequence). The CDR3 has 13 residues. The CDR3, as DNA: TGTGCCAGCAGCTTACGTGGGGGCACTGAAGCTTTCTTT. This gives the protein CASSLRGGTEAFF.

V usage is TRBV18 and J usage is TRBJ1-1; no firm D call. The germline V gene encodes CDR1 KGHSH and CDR2 LQKENI. The V gene lost 2 bases and the J gene lost 4 bases, with 14 bases spanning the gap. The CDR3 sequence is 15 residues long. The CDR3 here is CASSPNVERSTEAFF. CDR3 in DNA: TGTGCCAGCTCACCAAATGTAGAAAGGTCCACTGAAGCTTTCTTT.

As DNA, the CDR3 is TGTGCCAGCACCCAGCCCCAAAGAGTTGCCCAGTACTTC. Translated, it gives CASTQPQRVAQYF. The V gene is TRBV7-9, the J gene TRBJ2-5, with no clear D. Trimming removed 7 bases from V and 9 bases from J, with 18 bases in between. CDR3 length: 13 residues. Germline CDR1 is SEHNR and CDR2 is FQNEAQ (reference sequence).

A few counts support this clone. The V call is TRBV29-1, the J call TRBJ2-3, with a weak D call TRBD1 (6 bases). Trimming stripped 1 base from V and 4 bases from J, with 12 bases between. The CDR3 length is 14 residues. The germline gives CDR1 SQVTM, CDR2 ANQGSEA. Here the CDR3 DNA reads TGCAGCGTTGAAGGAGGGAAGGGGGCAGATACGCAGTATTTT. Protein sequence: CSVEGGKGADTQYF.